One TCR beta chain is described in this entry. The antigen remains unidentified. The sample belongs to a study of cytomegalovirus exposure and HLA in healthy donors. Points from the study as a whole: Some V segments could not be told apart, so they were left out, TRBV6-2 and TRBV6-3 among them.

The V end lost 5 bases, the J end lost 6 bases, and 20 bases lay between the germline ends. The CDR3 covers 15 residues. Germline CDR1 is SEHNR and CDR2 is FQNEAQ (reference sequence). It was with 60 Vbeta and 13 Jbeta primers that the PCR ran. TCRdb keeps only in-frame clones here, not all; method: immunoSEQ multiplex PCR. The data hold under 150,000 clones, with roughly three quarters observed a single time. Sequencing was done on a sample of PBMCs. The receptor was isolated from a woman in her thirties or forties in good health and CMV-seronegative. The chain links TRBV7-9 to TRBJ2-7, with D possibly being TRBD1 (6 bases). The CDR3 loop reads CASSPAQGSSPEQYF. For the CDR3, the DNA is TGTGCCAGCAGCCCAGCGCAGGGGAGTTCCCCCGAGCAGTACTTC. Using reference TRBV7-9 and TRBJ2-7 for the parts outside the CDR3, the full variable domain is DTGVSQNPRHKITKRGQNVTFRCDPISEHNRLYWYRQTLGQGPEFLTYFQNEAQLEKSRLLSDRFSAERPKGSFSTLEIQRTEQGDSAMYLCASSPAQGSSPEQYFGPGTRLTVT.